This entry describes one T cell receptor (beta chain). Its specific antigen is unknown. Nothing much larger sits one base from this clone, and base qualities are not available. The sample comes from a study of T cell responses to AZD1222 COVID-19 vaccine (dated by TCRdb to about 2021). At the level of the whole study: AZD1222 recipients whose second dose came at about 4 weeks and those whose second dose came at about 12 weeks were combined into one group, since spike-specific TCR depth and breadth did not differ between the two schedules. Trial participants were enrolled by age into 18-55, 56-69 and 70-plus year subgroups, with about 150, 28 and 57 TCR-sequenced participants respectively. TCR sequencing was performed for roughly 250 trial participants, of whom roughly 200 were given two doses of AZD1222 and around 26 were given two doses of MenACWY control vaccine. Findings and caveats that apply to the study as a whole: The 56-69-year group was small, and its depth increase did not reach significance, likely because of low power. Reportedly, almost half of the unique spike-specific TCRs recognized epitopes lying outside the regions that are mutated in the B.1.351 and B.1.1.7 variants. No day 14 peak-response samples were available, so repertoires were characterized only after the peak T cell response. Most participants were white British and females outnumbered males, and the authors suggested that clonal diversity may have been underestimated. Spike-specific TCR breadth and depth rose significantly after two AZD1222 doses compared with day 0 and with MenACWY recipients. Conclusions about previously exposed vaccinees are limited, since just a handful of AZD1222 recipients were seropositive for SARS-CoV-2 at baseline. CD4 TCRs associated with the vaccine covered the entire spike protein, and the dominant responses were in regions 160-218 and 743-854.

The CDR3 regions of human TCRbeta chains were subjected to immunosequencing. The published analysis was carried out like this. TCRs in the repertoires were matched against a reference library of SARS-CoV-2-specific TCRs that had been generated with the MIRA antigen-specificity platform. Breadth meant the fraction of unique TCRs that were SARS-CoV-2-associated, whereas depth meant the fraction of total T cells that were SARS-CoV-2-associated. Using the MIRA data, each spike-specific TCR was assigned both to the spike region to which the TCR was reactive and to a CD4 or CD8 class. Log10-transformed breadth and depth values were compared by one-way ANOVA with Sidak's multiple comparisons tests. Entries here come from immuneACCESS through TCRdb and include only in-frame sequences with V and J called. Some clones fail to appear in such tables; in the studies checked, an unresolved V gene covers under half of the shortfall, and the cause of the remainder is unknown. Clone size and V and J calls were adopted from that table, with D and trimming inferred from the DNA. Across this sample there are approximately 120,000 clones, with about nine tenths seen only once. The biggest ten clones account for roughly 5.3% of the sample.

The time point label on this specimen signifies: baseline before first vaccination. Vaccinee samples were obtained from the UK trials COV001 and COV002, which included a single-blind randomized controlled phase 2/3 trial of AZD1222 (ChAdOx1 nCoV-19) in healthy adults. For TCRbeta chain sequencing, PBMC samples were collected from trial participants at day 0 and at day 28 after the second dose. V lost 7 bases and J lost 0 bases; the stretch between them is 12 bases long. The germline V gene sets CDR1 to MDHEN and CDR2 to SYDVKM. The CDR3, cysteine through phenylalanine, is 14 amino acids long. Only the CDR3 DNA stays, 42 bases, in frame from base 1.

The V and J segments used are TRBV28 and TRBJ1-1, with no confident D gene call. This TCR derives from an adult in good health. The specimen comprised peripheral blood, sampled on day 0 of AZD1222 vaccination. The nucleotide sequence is TGTGCCAGCACCCGCCCTGGAATGAACACTGAAGCTTTCTTT. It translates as CASTRPGMNTEAFF.